This passage covers 18 T cell receptor beta chains from one sample sequenced in a study of T-cell reconstitution after alpha-beta-depleted transplantation in children (dated by TCRdb to 2016 to 2018). This sample's treatment or condition label indicates: allogeneic hematopoietic cell transplantation with graft depleted of TCRalphabeta T cells and CD19 B cells. Library construction relied on PCR. The run used an Illumina HiSeq 2500. To normalize quantification of the TCRbeta repertoire, the TCR libraries were built with molecular barcoding that relied on unique molecular identifiers. The public reads were reanalyzed by TCRdb: fastp trimming at Q25, MiXCR alignment, in-frame beta chains only. Entries are consolidated by CDR3 protein sequence, retaining the most common genes and DNA. The sample table shows roughly 670,000 distinct CDR3 sequences, and roughly 13% are seen once. The top ten constitute 0.79% of the sample.

The sample in question was PBMCs, obtained before TCRalphabeta/CD19-depleted stem cell transplant. These receptors were obtained from a girl aged 2-10 years with congenital amegakaryocytic thrombocytopenia, due to receive a stem cell transplant.

This clonotype appeared many times. V and J are TRBV2 and TRBJ2-3; 7 nucleotides align to TRBD2. The CDR3 length is 13 residues. Germline CDR1 reads SNHLY; CDR2 reads FYNNEI. J lost 1 base, V lost 5 bases, and 0 bases had no gene match. CDR3 loop: CASSREGTDTQYF. CDR3 nucleotide sequence: TGTGCCAGCAGTCGGGAGGGCACAGATACGCAGTATTTT.

This clonotype has ten or more counts. The chain combines TRBV5-1 with TRBJ2-1, with 9 nucleotides matching TRBD1. The germline CDR1 and CDR2 sequences are SGHRS and YFSETQ. The CDR3 spans 18 residues. V trimming: 2 bases; J trimming: 3 bases; junction bases outside the gene matches: 12. CDR3 sequence reads: CASSLGTGQVHVYNEQFF. DNA for the CDR3: TGCGCCAGCAGCTTAGGGACAGGGCAAGTCCACGTCTACAATGAGCAGTTCTTC.

This clonotype came up many times. V and J are TRBV5-1 and TRBJ2-2; 8 nucleotides align to TRBD2. The germline gives CDR1 SGHRS, CDR2 YFSETQ. J gave up 5 bases and V 1 base, and 7 bases lay outside the gene matches. The CDR3 covers 16 residues. DNA for the CDR3: TGCGCCAGCAGCTTGAGTACTAGCGGAAGGACCGGGGAGCTGTTTTTT. Translated: CASSLSTSGRTGELFF.

In this sample, this clonotype turned up many times. The chain combines TRBV7-7 with TRBJ2-5, with D uncertain. The germline gives CDR1 SSHAT, CDR2 FNYEAQ (reference sequence). CDR3 length: 15 amino acids. V was trimmed by 6 bases and J by 3 bases, leaving 17 bases between them. The CDR3 DNA sequence: TGTGCCAGCAGTTCCCTTCTCGGACCCGAAGAGACCCAGTACTTC. Amino acids: CASSSLLGPEETQYF.

This clonotype was seen ten or more times. The junction departs from the called germline gene at one end, perhaps through a read error. The chain employs TRBV5-1 and TRBJ2-1; D gene uncertain. The CDR3 spans 13 residues. The V gene's germline CDR1 is SGHRS and CDR2 YFSETQ. For the CDR3, the DNA is TGTGCCAGCAGCCCTGACTCCTACAATGAGCAGTTCTTC. Residues: CASSPDSYNEQFF.

Concerning this clonotype: This sequence may be a read error, since a much larger clone differs from it by one base. This chain links TRBV25-1 with TRBJ2-7; maybe TRBD1 (5 bases). The CDR3 covers 13 residues. Per germline, CDR1 MGHDK and CDR2 SYGVNS. CDR3: CASSEDWGDEQHF. CDR3 DNA: TGTGCCAGCAGTGAAGATTGGGGCGACGAGCAGCACTTC.

This clonotype was counted a few times. The chain joins TRBV11-2 to TRBJ2-7; D uncertain. V was shortened by 7 bases and J by 2 bases, with 21 bases between the two germline ends. CDR3 length: 16 residues. CDR1 SGHAT and CDR2 FQNNGV come from the germline V gene. The CDR3 bases are TGTGCCAGCACCATCTTATCCCCGGCACCGCCCTACGAGCAGTACTTC. Residues: CASTILSPAPPYEQYF.

The V gene is TRBV10-3, the J gene TRBJ2-5, with 10 bases identical to TRBD2. Germline V gene lookup returns CDR1 ENHRY and CDR2 SYGVKD. Unmatched junction bases numbered 4, after V lost 4 bases and J lost 2 bases. This CDR3 contains 15 residues. CDR3 coding DNA: TGTGCCATCAGTGCTGGGACTAGCGTTCAAGAGACCCAGTACTTC. This encodes CAISAGTSVQETQYF.

This clonotype was observed many times. The rearrangement uses TRBV10-3 and TRBJ1-2, with D possibly matching TRBD1 (6 bases). Trimming pared 0 bases from V and 6 bases from J, leaving 11 bases between. CDR1 and CDR2 (germline): ENHRY, SYGVKD. The CDR3 runs to 14 residues. CDR3 in amino acids: CAISESTGRHGYTF. CDR3 bases: TGTGCCATCAGTGAGTCTACAGGGCGACATGGCTACACCTTC.

This clonotype was picked up a small number of times. The chain uses TRBV27 and TRBJ2-2; D unclear. Germline CDR1 reads MNHEY; CDR2 reads SMNVEV (reference sequence). V was clipped by 5 bases and J by 3 bases, with 7 bases between them. CDR3 length: 13 residues. The CDR3 DNA is TGTGCCAGCAGTCCTCAAGACACCGGGGAGCTGTTTTTT. Amino acids: CASSPQDTGELFF.

This clonotype came up a few times. The chain joins TRBV18 to TRBJ2-5; TRBD1 agrees at 10 bases. V trimming: 5 bases; J trimming: 1 base; junction bases outside the gene matches: 4. Per the germline V gene, CDR1 is KGHSH and CDR2 is LQKENI. The CDR3 loop spans 15 amino acids. Here the CDR3 DNA reads TGTGCCAGCTCAGCGACAGGGGGCGGCCAAGAGACCCAGTACTTC. Protein sequence: CASSATGGGQETQYF.

This clonotype occurred many times. The chain recombines TRBV12-3 or TRBV12-4 with TRBJ2-7; weak D call: TRBD2 (6 bases). The CDR3 loop spans 14 amino acids. V lost 3 bases, J lost 3 bases, and 12 bases lay in between. The CDR3 DNA follows: TGTGCCAGCAGTTTGGGAGGCCCCAACTACGAGCAGTACTTC. Translating gives CASSLGGPNYEQYF.

This clonotype was counted at least ten times. This rearrangement joins TRBV29-1 to TRBJ1-3, with D maybe TRBD1 (6 bases). Germline loops: CDR1 SQVTM, CDR2 ANQGSEA. Trimming left V 0 bases short and J 2 bases short, with 11 bases between. The CDR3 runs to 15 residues. The CDR3 DNA follows: TGCAGCGTTGAAGACGGACAGAACCCTGGAAACACCATATATTTT. Translation: CSVEDGQNPGNTIYF.

This clonotype has a count of ten or more. This chain links TRBV24-1 with TRBJ2-2; 7 nucleotides line up with TRBD1. CDR3 length: 15 residues. The germline V gene encodes CDR1 KGHDR and CDR2 SFDVKD. V lost 5 bases, J lost 8 bases, and 10 bases stayed unmatched. CDR3 in DNA: TGTGCCACCAGTGCGGACAGGTTGGAGACTGGGGAGCTGTTTTTT. Amino acid sequence: CATSADRLETGELFF.

This clonotype was seen ten or more times. The CDR3 region is CASSFGGTKGDTQYF. CDR3 DNA: TGTGCCAGCAGCTTCGGCGGGACTAAGGGGGATACGCAGTATTTT. The genes are TRBV5-5 and TRBJ2-3; 7 nucleotides match TRBD2. Germline V gene data show CDR1 as SGHKS and CDR2 as YYEKEE (reference sequence). With V trimmed by 2 bases and J by 6 bases, 9 bases remained unmatched. The CDR3 sequence is 15 residues long.

This clonotype was observed a single time. The genes are TRBV10-3 and TRBJ1-1, with D hard to call. Per the germline V gene, CDR1 is ENHRY and CDR2 is SYGVKD. CDR3 length equals 12 residues. The V end lost 7 bases, the J end lost 5 bases, and 11 bases lay between the germline ends. The CDR3 sequence is CAIKGPRTEAFF. The DNA for the CDR3 is TGTGCCATCAAGGGCCCCCGGACTGAAGCTTTCTTT.

This chain connects TRBV5-5 to TRBJ1-2; D perhaps matches TRBD1 (6 bases). V shed 1 base and J shed 3 bases, with 13 bases lying between them. CDR1 SGHKS and CDR2 YYEKEE come from the germline V gene (reference sequence). This CDR3 comprises 15 residues. The CDR3 nucleotides read TGTGCCAGCAGCTTGCAGGATACAGGGTACTATGGCTACACCTTC. Its protein product is CASSLQDTGYYGYTF.

Many counts were recorded for this clonotype. The chain has TRBV27 and TRBJ2-2, with D possibly TRBD2 on 5 matching bases. There are 13 residues in the CDR3. V shed 5 bases and J shed 3 bases, with 7 bases lying between them. The germline V gene encodes CDR1 MNHEY and CDR2 SMNVEV (reference sequence). CDR3: CASSGSYTGELFF. The CDR3 DNA reads as TGTGCCAGCAGTGGGAGTTACACCGGGGAGCTGTTTTTT.